The 12 T cell receptor beta chains reported below all come from one sample, sequenced in a study of shared clonotypes between healthy human individuals. The protocol was immunoSEQ multiplex PCR, while the TCRdb copy is restricted to in-frame clones and leaves out a portion. The data hold more than 850,000 clones, with around 78% observed a single time. Material for sequencing was memory CD4+ T cells from PBMCs. Subset described: CD45RA-negative fraction. The receptors originated from a man younger than 35 in good health. Some clones in this sample may be carry-over from other donors' samples.

The chain carries TRBV2 and TRBJ2-3, with TRBD1 as a possible D gene (6 bases). Deletions cut 7 bases from V and 2 bases from J, with 16 bases between. CDR3 length: 15 amino acids. The germline V gene has CDR1 SNHLY and CDR2 FYNNEI. The CDR3 nucleotides are TGTGCCAGCAACGAACAGGGATACTCCACAGATACGCAGTATTTT. Translating gives CASNEQGYSTDTQYF.

The chain couples TRBV28 to TRBJ1-4; tentative D call: TRBD1 (6 bases). This CDR3 has 15 residues. Trimming removed 6 bases from V and 4 bases from J, with 15 bases in between. Germline CDR1 reads MDHEN; CDR2 reads SYDVKM. This CDR3 reads CASSQGGGYNEKLFF. The CDR3 DNA reads TGTGCCAGCAGCCAAGGGGGTGGCTATAATGAAAAACTGTTTTTT. Full variable domain (rest looked up from reference TRBV28 and TRBJ1-4): DVKVTQSSRYLVKRTGEKVFLECVQDMDHENMFWYRQDPGLGLRLIYFSYDVKMKEKGDIPEGYSVSREKKERFSLILESASTNQTSMYLCASSQGGGYNEKLFFGSGTQLSVL.

Turning to this clone: This could be a read error, since a much larger clone is one nucleotide away. Other nucleotide sequences from this sample produce the same CDR3. The J gene is TRBJ2-7, the V gene TRBV5-1, with TRBD2 matching over 13 bases. The CDR3 loop spans 15 amino acids. Germline lookup yields CDR1 SGHRS and CDR2 YFSETQ. V dropped 0 bases and J dropped 3; count of bases not matched to a gene: 0. Written as DNA, the CDR3 is TGCGCCAGCAGCTTGGGACTAGCGGGAGGCTACGAGCAGTACTTC. As protein: CASSLGLAGGYEQYF.

This chain joins TRBV15 and TRBJ1-5; D might be TRBD1 (5 bases). Per the germline V gene, CDR1 is LNHNV and CDR2 is YYDKDF (reference sequence). This CDR3 has 14 amino acids. V was pared by 3 bases and J by 6 bases, with 12 bases between. In DNA, the CDR3 is TGTGCCACCAGCAGGGACCGGGACGGTCAGCCCCAGCATTTT. Protein sequence: CATSRDRDGQPQHF.

As concerns this clone: Other DNA sequences of this sample code for an identical CDR3. The rearrangement links TRBV5-1 to TRBJ2-4; possible D gene TRBD1, 5 bases. Trimming took off 2 bases at V and 0 bases at J, with 6 bases between the two ends. The CDR3 is 14 amino acids. Germline CDR1 and CDR2: SGHRS and YFSETQ. The CDR3 DNA follows: TGCGCCAGCAGCTTAGGGGCAGCCAAAAACATTCAGTACTTC. Translated, it gives CASSLGAAKNIQYF.

This chain uses TRBV5-1 with TRBJ1-4, with D tentatively TRBD1 (6 bases). Germline CDR1 reads SGHRS; CDR2 reads YFSETQ. The CDR3 extends over 15 amino acids. V lost 4 bases, J lost 6 bases, and 16 bases lay in between. The CDR3 here is CASSGTGTPYEKLFF. The CDR3 nucleotides are TGCGCCAGCAGCGGGACCGGGACACCGTATGAAAAACTGTTTTTT.

The rearrangement links TRBV28 to TRBJ2-7, with 7 positions matching TRBD2. Germline V CDR1 and CDR2: MDHEN, SYDVKM. The CDR3 covers 14 residues. With 4 bases clipped from V and 5 bases from J, the junction kept 8 bases outside the gene matches. In DNA form, the CDR3 reads TGTGCCAGCAGTTCCAGCGGGACCCTGGACGAGCAGTACTTC. Translated: CASSSSGTLDEQYF.

The chain employs TRBV18 and TRBJ1-1; D gene ambiguous. V lost 1 base and J 5 bases, leaving 11 bases between the germline ends. This CDR3 is built from 14 residues. Germline CDR1 reads KGHSH; CDR2 reads LQKENI. CDR3 in amino acids: CASSPRRVGTEAFF. The CDR3 DNA reads as TGTGCCAGCTCACCACGGCGGGTTGGTACTGAAGCTTTCTTT.

CDR3 in DNA: TGTGCCAGCAGGAGGGACAGGGATGAAAAACTGTTTTTT. Its protein product is CASRRDRDEKLFF. The chain uses TRBV2 and TRBJ1-4, with 9 nucleotides matching TRBD1. V lost 6 bases and J lost 6; bases outside the gene matches: 2. Germline V CDR1 and CDR2: SNHLY, FYNNEI. The CDR3 length is 13 residues.

The chain links TRBV5-1 to TRBJ2-5; 8 bases agree with TRBD1. CDR3 length: 16 residues. Trimming at V came to 3 bases and at J to 5 bases, leaving 12 bases not matched to a gene. Germline CDR1 SGHRS, CDR2 YFSETQ. The CDR3 reads CASSSQPDRGRETQYF. CDR3 nucleotides: TGCGCCAGCAGCTCACAACCCGACAGGGGCCGGGAGACCCAGTACTTC.

This chain links TRBV11-3 with TRBJ2-1; TRBD1 matches 7 bases. V lost 5 bases to trimming and J lost 6 bases; unmatched junction nucleotides: 13. CDR3 size: 16 residues. Germline-derived CDR1 and CDR2 are SGHNT and YENEEA. The CDR3 nucleotides are TGTGCCAGCAGCCCCGGACAGGCCTTTGGGCGCAATGAGCAGTTCTTC. This codes for CASSPGQAFGRNEQFF.

V usage is TRBV6-4 and J usage is TRBJ2-3, with 10 bases that match TRBD1. From germline, CDR1 is MRHNA and CDR2 SNTAGT. The CDR3 is made up of 12 amino acids. The ends lost 6 bases at V and 6 bases at J; junction bases unmatched: 0. CDR3 nucleotides: TGTGCCAGCAGGGGACAGGGGGATACGCAGTATTTT. Its translation is CASRGQGDTQYF.